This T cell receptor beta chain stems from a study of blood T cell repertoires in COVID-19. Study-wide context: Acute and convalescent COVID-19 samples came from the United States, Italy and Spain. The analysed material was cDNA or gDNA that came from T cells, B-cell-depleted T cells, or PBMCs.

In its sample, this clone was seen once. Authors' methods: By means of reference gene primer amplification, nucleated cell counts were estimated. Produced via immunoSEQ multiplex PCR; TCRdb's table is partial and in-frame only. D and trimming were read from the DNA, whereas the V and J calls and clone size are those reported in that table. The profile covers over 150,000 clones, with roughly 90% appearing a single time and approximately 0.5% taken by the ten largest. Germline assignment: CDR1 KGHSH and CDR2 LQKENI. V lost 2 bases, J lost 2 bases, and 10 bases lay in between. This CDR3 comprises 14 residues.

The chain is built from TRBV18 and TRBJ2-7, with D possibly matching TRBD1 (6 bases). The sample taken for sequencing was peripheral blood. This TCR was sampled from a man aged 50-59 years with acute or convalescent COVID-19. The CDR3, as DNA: TGTGCCAGCTCACCAAACAGGGATCCCTACGAGCAGTACTTC. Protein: CASSPNRDPYEQYF. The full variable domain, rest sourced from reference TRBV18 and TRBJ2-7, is NAGVMQNPRHLVRRRGQEARLRCSPMKGHSHVYWYRQLPEEGLKFMVYLQKENIIDESGMPKERFSAEFPKEGPSILRIQQVVRGDSAAYFCASSPNRDPYEQYFGPGTRLTVT.